These 5 T cell receptor beta chains came from one sample sequenced in a study of control samples from healthy donors and cancer patients. Measured with immunoSEQ multiplex PCR; TCRdb has only the in-frame clones, and not every one. The sample holds some 25,000 clones, 80% to 85% seen once. The sample consisted of PBMCs. These receptor sequences come from a man between 60 and 75 years old with colorectal cancer.

The chain links TRBV6-5 to TRBJ1-6; D unclear. The CDR3 is made up of 15 amino acids. The germline CDR1 and CDR2 sequences are MNHEY and SVGAGI. The V end lost 0 bases, the J end lost 10 bases, and 13 bases lay between the germline ends. This CDR3 reads CASSYSREVGSPLHF. In DNA form, the CDR3 reads TGTGCCAGCAGTTACTCGAGGGAGGTTGGATCACCCCTCCACTTT.

The V call is TRBV2, the J call TRBJ2-1, with D perhaps TRBD2 (6 bases). The CDR3 contains 14 residues. Germline V lookup: CDR1 SNHLY, CDR2 FYNNEI. V lost 5 bases and J lost 7, with 15 bases in between. The CDR3 loop is CASSPGETLNEQFF. CDR3 coding DNA: TGTGCCAGCAGTCCGGGAGAAACCTTGAATGAGCAGTTCTTC.

This clone was observed a few times. CDR3 DNA sequence: TGTGCCAGTAGTACCAAGGGACTAGGAACGCAGTATTTT. Amino acid sequence: CASSTKGLGTQYF. The genes are TRBV19 and TRBJ2-3; TRBD2 matches at 8 bases. CDR1 and CDR2 (germline): LNHDA, SQIVND (reference sequence). V trimming: 4 bases; J trimming: 9 bases; junction bases outside the gene matches: 6. The CDR3 is made up of 13 amino acids.

This sequence joins TRBV7-9 and TRBJ1-6; no reliable D call. Germline loops: CDR1 SEHNR, CDR2 FQNEAQ (reference sequence). V dropped 5 bases and J dropped 7 bases, with 6 bases sitting between them. This CDR3 contains 12 residues. CDR3: CASSRHNSPLHF. For the CDR3, the DNA is TGTGCCAGCAGCCGACACAATTCACCCCTCCACTTT.

J is TRBJ2-1 and V is TRBV7-6; 7 bases align to TRBD2. Trimming cost V 1 base and J 4 bases; bases outside gene matches: 22. CDR3 length: 21 residues. Germline V gene sequence: CDR1 SGHVS, CDR2 FNYEAQ. CDR3 sequence (DNA): TGTGCCAGCAGCTTAGTCCATCAGCGCGCGGGGGAGTCCCTTGGATACAATGAGCAGTTCTTC. This sequence encodes CASSLVHQRAGESLGYNEQFF.